This record looks at one T cell receptor beta chain sequence and its context. Its specificity is not known. This record comes from a study of cytomegalovirus exposure and HLA in healthy donors. The study's findings and limits: Most subjects' HLA-A and HLA-B alleles were reportedly predicted from TCR beta sequences. Serostatus for CMV was the only available immune exposure information. Likely technical artifact: a cluster of highly shared sequence variants.

Every donor was a healthy person donating bone marrow. PCR involved 60 Vbeta and 13 Jbeta primers. Some clones are missing from TCRdb's copy, which holds only in-frame ones; the method was immunoSEQ multiplex PCR. The repertoire holds 150,000 to 170,000 clones, with roughly 80% as singletons. Sequenced material: PBMCs. The TCR sequence derives from a woman aged 40 to 50 in good health and CMV-seronegative.

The CDR3 is CASWEGIYGYTF. DNA for the CDR3: TGTGCCAGTTGGGAGGGGATCTATGGCTACACCTTC. The V gene is TRBV25-1, the J gene TRBJ1-2, with D tentatively TRBD1 (5 bases). The length of the CDR3 is 12 residues. Germline V lookup: CDR1 MGHDK, CDR2 SYGVNS. V shed 9 bases and J shed 4 bases, with 12 bases lying between them.